This T cell receptor beta chain stems from a study of tumor and adjacent non-tumor tissue in lung cancer. Across the whole study: Patients comprised some eleven adenocarcinoma, 2 squamous cell carcinoma and 1 small cell lung cancer. The study, taken as a whole, reports: Higher tumor TCR diversity was associated with shorter survival. Top 100 clones took a larger repertoire share in normal lung. TCR diversity was significantly greater in tumor than normal lung tissue.

CDR1 and CDR2 (germline): SGHVS, FQNEAQ. The CDR3 has 14 amino acids. The template was RNA from unsorted bulk tissue. The library came from three nested PCR rounds adapted from ARM-PCR protocols. One entry per CDR3 protein results from TCRdb running MiXCR on the multiplex PCR reads. Here the sample spans about 85,000 distinct CDR3 sequences, more than 60% being singletons. Regarding this clonotype: Its antigen is currently unknown. The junction and the germline gene differ at one end; a read error may be behind it.

Sequencing used lung tumor tissue. This chain uses TRBV7-8 with TRBJ2-7; no clear D. The TCR originated in a man between 70 and 80 years old with non-small cell lung cancer. The CDR3 loop is CASTLTALYYERYF. DNA of the CDR3: TGTGCCAGCACCTTAACTGCTCTTTACTACGAGCGGTACTTC. The full variable domain, its missing parts supplied by reference TRBV7-8 and TRBJ2-7, is GAGVSQSPRYKVAKRGQDVALRCDPISGHVSLFWYQQALGQGPEFLTYFQNEAQLDKSGLPSDRFFAERPEGSVSTLKIQRTQQEDSAVYLCASTLTALYYERYFGPGTRLTVT.